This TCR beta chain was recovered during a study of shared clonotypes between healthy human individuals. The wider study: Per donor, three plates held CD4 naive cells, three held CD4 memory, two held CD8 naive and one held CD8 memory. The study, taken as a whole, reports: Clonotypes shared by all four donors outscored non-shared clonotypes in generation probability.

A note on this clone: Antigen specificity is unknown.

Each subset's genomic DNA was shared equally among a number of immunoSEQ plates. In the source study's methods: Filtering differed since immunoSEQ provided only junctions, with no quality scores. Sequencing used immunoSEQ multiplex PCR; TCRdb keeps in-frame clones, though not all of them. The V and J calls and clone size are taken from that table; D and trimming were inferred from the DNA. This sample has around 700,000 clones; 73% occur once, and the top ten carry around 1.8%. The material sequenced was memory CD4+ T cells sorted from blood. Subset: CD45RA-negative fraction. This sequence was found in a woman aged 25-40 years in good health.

The DNA of the CDR3 is TGTGCCAGCAGTGACCGGACGGGTCAAGGGGAGCAGTTCTTC. Protein sequence: CASSDRTGQGEQFF. V and J are TRBV2 and TRBJ2-1; D is uncertain. This CDR3 region has 14 residues. The germline V and J ends were trimmed by 3 bases and 10 bases, with 16 bases remaining between them. Germline CDR1 reads SNHLY; CDR2 reads FYNNEI.